This T cell receptor (beta chain) was obtained from a study of T cell repertoires in cytomegalovirus infection. Overall study: Peptides in the study included HLA-C-restricted and HLA-B-restricted CMV epitopes.

In its sample, this clonotype was seen a few times. Its matching antigen is unknown. Findings of the study overall: There were HLA-C-restricted CMV-specific TCR beta clonotypes dominating the ex vivo response.

TCRdb processed the reads anew with MiXCR; each CDR3 protein has one entry. The sample carries about 920,000 distinct CDR3 sequences, about 33% recorded once. CDR3 length: 12 residues. The V gene lost 4 bases and the J gene lost 5 bases, with 7 bases spanning the gap. Per germline, CDR1 SGHAT and CDR2 FQNNGV. The TCR comes from a human donor in good health (CMV status not recorded). Some clones in this sample may be carry-over from other donors' samples. This chain uses TRBV11-2 with TRBJ2-3; D gene uncertain. The specimen comprised cultured CD8+ T cells from PBMCs, sampled from culture after CMV antigen stimulation. For the CDR3, the DNA is TGTGCCAGCAGCTATGGTGTAGATACGCAGTATTTT. It is translated as CASSYGVDTQYF.